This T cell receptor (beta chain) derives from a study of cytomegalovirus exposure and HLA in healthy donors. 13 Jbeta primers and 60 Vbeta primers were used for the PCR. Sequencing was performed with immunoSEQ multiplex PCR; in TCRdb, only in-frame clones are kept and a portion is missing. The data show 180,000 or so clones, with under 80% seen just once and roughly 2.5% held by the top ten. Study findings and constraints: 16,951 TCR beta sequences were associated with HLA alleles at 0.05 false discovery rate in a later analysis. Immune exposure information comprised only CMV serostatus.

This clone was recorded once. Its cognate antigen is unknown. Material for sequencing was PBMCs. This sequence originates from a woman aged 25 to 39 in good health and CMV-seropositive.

The CDR3 reads CASSPEVAGANVLTF. For the CDR3, the DNA is TGTGCCAGCTCACCGGAGGTGGCCGGGGCCAACGTCCTGACTTTC. This sequence joins TRBV18 and TRBJ2-6; D is possibly TRBD2 (5 bases). The V end was cut by 3 bases, the J end by 4 bases, with 10 bases between. The CDR3 has 15 amino acids. CDR1 is KGHSH, CDR2 LQKENI, per germline.